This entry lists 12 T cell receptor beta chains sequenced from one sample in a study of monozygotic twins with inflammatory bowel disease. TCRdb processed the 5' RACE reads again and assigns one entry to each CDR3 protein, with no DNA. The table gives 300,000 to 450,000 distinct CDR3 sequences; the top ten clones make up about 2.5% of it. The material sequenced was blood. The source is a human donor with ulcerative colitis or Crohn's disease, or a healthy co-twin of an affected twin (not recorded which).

The CDR3 here is CASSLGQGAPTYNEQFF. The genes are TRBV7-2 and TRBJ2-1; TCRdb names TRBD1, which stays unverified in the absence of DNA. The length of the CDR3 is 17 residues. In germline, CDR1 is SGHTA, CDR2 FQGNSA.

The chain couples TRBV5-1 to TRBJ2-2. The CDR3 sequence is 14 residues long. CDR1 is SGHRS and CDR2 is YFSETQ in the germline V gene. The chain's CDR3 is CASSWDGNTGELFF.

The CDR3 spells CASSSRDRAQHF. The chain joins TRBV12-3 or TRBV12-4 to TRBJ1-5; TCRdb indicates TRBD1, and absent DNA this call remains unverified. CDR3 length: 12 amino acids.

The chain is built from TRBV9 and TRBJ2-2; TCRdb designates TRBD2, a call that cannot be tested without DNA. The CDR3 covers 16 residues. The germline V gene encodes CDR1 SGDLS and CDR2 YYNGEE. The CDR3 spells CASSAQGLGATGELFF.

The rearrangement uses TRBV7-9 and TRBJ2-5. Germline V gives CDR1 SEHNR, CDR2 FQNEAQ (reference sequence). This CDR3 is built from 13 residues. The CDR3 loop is CASSIEYQETQYF.

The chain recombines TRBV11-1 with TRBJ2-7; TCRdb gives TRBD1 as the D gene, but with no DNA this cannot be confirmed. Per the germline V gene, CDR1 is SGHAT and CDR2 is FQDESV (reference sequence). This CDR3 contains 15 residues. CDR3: CASRKSRTGLYEQYF.

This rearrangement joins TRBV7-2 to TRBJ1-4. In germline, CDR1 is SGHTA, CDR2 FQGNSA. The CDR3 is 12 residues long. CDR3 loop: CASSSSYEKLFF.

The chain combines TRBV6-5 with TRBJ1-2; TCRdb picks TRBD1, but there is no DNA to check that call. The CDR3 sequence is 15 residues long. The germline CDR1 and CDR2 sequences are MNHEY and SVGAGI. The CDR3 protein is CASSYPDRVAYGYTF.

CDR3 region: CASSLWTSSYNEQFF. The rearrangement links TRBV14 to TRBJ2-1; TCRdb designates TRBD2, a call that cannot be tested without DNA. The germline gives CDR1 SGHDN, CDR2 FVKESK. The length of the CDR3 is 15 residues. Together with reference TRBV14 and TRBJ2-1, the CDR3 gives the full variable domain: EAGVTQFPSHSVIEKGQTVTLRCDPISGHDNLYWYRRVMGKEIKFLLHFVKESKQDESGMPNNRFLAERTGGTYSTLKVQPAELEDSGVYFCASSLWTSSYNEQFFGPGTRLTVL.

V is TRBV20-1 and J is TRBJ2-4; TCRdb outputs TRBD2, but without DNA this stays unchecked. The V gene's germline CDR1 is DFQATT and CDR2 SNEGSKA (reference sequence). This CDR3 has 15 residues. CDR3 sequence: CSAPGLPIAKNIQYF.

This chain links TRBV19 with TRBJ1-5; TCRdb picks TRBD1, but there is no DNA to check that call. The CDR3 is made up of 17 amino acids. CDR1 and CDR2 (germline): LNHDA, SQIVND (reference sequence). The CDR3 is CASSPIPSGTFSQPQHF. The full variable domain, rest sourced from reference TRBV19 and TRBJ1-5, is DGGITQSPKYLFRKEGQNVTLSCEQNLNHDAMYWYRQDPGQGLRLIYYSQIVNDFQKGDIAEGYSVSREKKESFPLTVTSAQKNPTAFYLCASSPIPSGTFSQPQHFGDGTRLSIL.

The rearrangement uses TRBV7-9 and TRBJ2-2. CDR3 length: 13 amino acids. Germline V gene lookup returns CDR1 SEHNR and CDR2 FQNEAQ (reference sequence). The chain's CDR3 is CASSLIGTGELFF.